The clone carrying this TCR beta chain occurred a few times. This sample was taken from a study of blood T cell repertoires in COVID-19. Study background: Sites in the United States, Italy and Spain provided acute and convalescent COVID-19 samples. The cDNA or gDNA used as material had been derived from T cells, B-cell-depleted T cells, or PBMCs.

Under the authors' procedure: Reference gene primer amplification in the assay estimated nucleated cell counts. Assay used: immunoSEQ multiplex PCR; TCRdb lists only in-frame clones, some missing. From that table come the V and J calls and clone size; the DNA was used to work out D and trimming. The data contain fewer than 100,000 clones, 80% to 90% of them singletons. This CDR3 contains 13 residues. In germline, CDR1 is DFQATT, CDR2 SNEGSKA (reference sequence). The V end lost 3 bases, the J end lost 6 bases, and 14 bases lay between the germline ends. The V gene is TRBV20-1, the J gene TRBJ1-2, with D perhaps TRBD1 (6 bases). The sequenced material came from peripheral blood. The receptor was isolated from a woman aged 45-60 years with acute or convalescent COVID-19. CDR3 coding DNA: TGCAGTGCTAGTGGTGGGCAGGGGCATGGCTACACCTTC. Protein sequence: CSASGGQGHGYTF.